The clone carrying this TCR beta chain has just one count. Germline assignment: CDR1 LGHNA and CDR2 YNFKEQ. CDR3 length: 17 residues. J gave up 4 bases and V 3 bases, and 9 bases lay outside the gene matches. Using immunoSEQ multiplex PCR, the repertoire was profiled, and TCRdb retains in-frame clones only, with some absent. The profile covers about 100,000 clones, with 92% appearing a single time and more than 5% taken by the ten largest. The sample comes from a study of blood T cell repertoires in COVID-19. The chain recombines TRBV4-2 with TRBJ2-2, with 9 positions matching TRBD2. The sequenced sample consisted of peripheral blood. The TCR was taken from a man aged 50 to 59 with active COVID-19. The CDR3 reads CASSQSRGGAVTGELFF. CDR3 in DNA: TGTGCCAGCAGCCAGAGCCGCGGGGGGGCAGTCACCGGGGAGCTGTTTTTT.